These T cell receptor beta chains were read from a single sample in a study of T cells in Graves' hyperthyroidism and ophthalmopathy. TCRdb redid the calling of the multiplex PCR reads with MiXCR, one entry per CDR3 protein. This sample has roughly 500,000 distinct CDR3 sequences, with around 22% found just once. Sample: blood. Receptors originate from a woman aged 30 to 39 with Graves' ophthalmopathy. The CDR3 runs from the conserved cysteine through the conserved F or W. A D gene is named only where the DNA matches it firmly. The size of a clone is reported for some rows only, either as once, few or many, or as a class for expanded clones.

TRBJ2-7 | TRBV7-3 | few | TRBD1 | TGTGCCAGCAGCTTAATGCCGGGACAGGGAATCTACGAGCAGTACTTC | CASSLMPGQGIYEQYF
TRBJ2-2 | TRBV12-3/TRBV12-4 | many | - | TGTGCCAGCAGCATACGGGCCGGGGAGCTGTTTTTT | CASSIRAGELFF
TRBJ2-7 | TRBV12-3/TRBV12-4 | many | TRBD2 | TGTGCCAGCAGCAGCGCGCGGGATATACTAGCGGGGGTAGAGCAGTACTTC | CASSSARDILAGVEQYF
TRBJ2-5 | TRBV10-3 | many | - | TGTGCCATCAGTGATTCCGGGCTACTCCAAGAGACCCAGTACTTC | CAISDSGLLQETQYF
TRBJ1-2 | TRBV30 | - | TRBD1 | TGTGCCTGGGGGACAGGCCCCTTGAGGGGGACCTTC | CAWGTGPLRGTF
TRBJ2-5 | TRBV6-2/TRBV6-3 | - | - | TGTGCCAGCAGCTTATGGCCGGTGGGAAGCCAAGAGACCCAGTACTTC | CASSLWPVGSQETQYF
TRBJ2-7 | TRBV27 | many | - | TGTGCCAGCAGTTCCTTACTCCTGACTGAGATTCCCTACGAGCAGTACTTC | CASSSLLLTEIPYEQYF
TRBJ2-7 | TRBV3-1 | - | TRBD1 | TGTGCCAGCAGCATGGACAGGGCCTTCGAGCAGTACTTC | CASSMDRAFEQYF
TRBJ2-7 | TRBV11-2 | many | - | TGTGCCAGCAGCTTTCACCGGGACATCAAGCCATTCGAGCAGTACTTC | CASSFHRDIKPFEQYF
TRBJ2-7 | TRBV7-9 | many | - | TGTGCCAGCAGCTTAGAACCTTCCGGTCCCTACGAGCAGTACTTC | CASSLEPSGPYEQYF
TRBJ1-2 | TRBV19 | - | - | TGTGCCAGTAGTCCTAGGACAAGCTATGGCTACACCTTC | CASSPRTSYGYTF
TRBJ1-1 | TRBV6-5 | many | - | TGTGCCAGCAGTTACTCCCGCAGGGCAAACACTGAAGCTTTCTTT | CASSYSRRANTEAFF
TRBJ1-6 | TRBV4-3 | - | - | TGCGCCAGCAGCCCGAGTTTCCAGCCGAGCTCCTATAATTCACCCCTCCACTTT | CASSPSFQPSSYNSPLHF
TRBJ2-7 | TRBV6-5 | - | - | TGTGCCAGCAGTTACCGTCGCGGGGTGTATGGTTACGATCAGTACTTC | CASSYRRGVYGYDQYF
TRBJ1-2 | TRBV12-3/TRBV12-4 | many | - | TGTGCCAGCAGTATGGGTCTTACCTATGGCTACACCTTC | CASSMGLTYGYTF
TRBJ2-7 | TRBV15 | - | - | TGTGCCACCAGCGGGCTATCCTACGAGCAGTACTTC | CATSGLSYEQYF
TRBJ1-1 | TRBV27 | few | - | TGTGCCAGCAGTTCGCGGGTACAAGCTTTCTTT | CASSSRVQAFF
TRBJ2-5 | TRBV20-1 | many | TRBD1 | TGCAGTGCTAGAGATTCCGGACAGGGCCAAGAGACCCAGTACTTC | CSARDSGQGQETQYF
TRBJ2-6 | TRBV20-1 | - | TRBD1 | TGCAGTGCTAGTTTAACAGGGGCCTACGTCCTGACTTTC | CSASLTGAYVLTF
TRBJ2-7 | TRBV15 | many | - | TGTGCCACCAGCATAGGCAGTACCTACGAGCAGTACTTC | CATSIGSTYEQYF